These 27 T cell receptor beta chains were all obtained from the same sample, sequenced in a study of T cell changes during pregnancy in multiple sclerosis. Profiled with immunoSEQ multiplex PCR; TCRdb holds only in-frame clones, not every one. The sample contains some 120,000 clones, 92% of which appear only once. Material: peripheral blood, obtained in the third trimester of pregnancy. The receptors stem from a female donor with multiple sclerosis, enrolled in a pregnancy study.

This chain joins TRBV19 and TRBJ1-6; TRBD1 matches 7 bases. This CDR3 contains 14 residues. Trimming at V came to 5 bases and at J to 7 bases, leaving 5 bases not matched to a gene. Germline V gene data show CDR1 as LNHDA and CDR2 as SQIVND (reference sequence). The CDR3 nucleotides read TGTGCCAGTAGTCGACAGGGAGGAAATTCACCCCTCCACTTT. Protein product: CASSRQGGNSPLHF.

J is TRBJ2-1 and V is TRBV30, with 8 positions matching TRBD2. This CDR3 region has 14 residues. CDR1 GTSNPN and CDR2 SVGIG come from the germline V gene (reference sequence). J lost 7 bases, V lost 2 bases, and 7 bases had no gene match. The CDR3 DNA reads as TGTGCCTGGAGTCGGACGAGCGGGAGAAATGAGCAGTTCTTC. It encodes CAWSRTSGRNEQFF. Supplemented by reference TRBV30 and TRBJ2-1, the full variable domain reads SQTIHQWPATLVQPVGSPLSLECTVEGTSNPNLYWYRQAAGRGLQLLFYSVGIGQISSEVPQNLSASRPQDRQFILSSKKLLLSDSGFYLCAWSRTSGRNEQFFGPGTRLTVL.

The rearrangement uses TRBV15 and TRBJ1-6; perhaps TRBD1 as D (5 bases). This CDR3 is 14 amino acids long. CDR1 is LNHNV, CDR2 YYDKDF, per germline (reference sequence). V was trimmed by 5 bases and J by 8 bases, leaving 13 bases between them. DNA for the CDR3: TGTGCCACCAGCGGTGCCGGGGGGGATTCACCCCTCCACTTT. This codes for CATSGAGGDSPLHF.

This chain connects TRBV27 to TRBJ2-1; no clear D gene. Germline values: CDR1 MNHEY, CDR2 SMNVEV (reference sequence). The ends were cut back, 0 bases at V and 6 bases at J, with 6 bases in the middle. The length of the CDR3 is 13 residues. The CDR3 DNA sequence: TGTGCCAGCAGTTTATCGCGACTCAATGAGCAGTTCTTC. The encoded protein is CASSLSRLNEQFF.

The CDR3 sequence: CASSLEQGSDTQYF. The DNA for the CDR3 is TGTGCCAGCAGCTTGGAGCAGGGTTCGGATACGCAGTATTTT. The J gene is TRBJ2-3, the V gene TRBV5-6; a possible D gene is TRBD1 (5 bases). Germline CDR1 and CDR2: SGHDT and YYEEEE. V dropped 0 bases and J dropped 6 bases, with 11 bases sitting between them. The CDR3 loop spans 14 amino acids.

This chain links TRBV5-1 with TRBJ1-1; unclear D gene. The CDR3 is made up of 12 amino acids. The germline V gene has CDR1 SGHRS and CDR2 YFSETQ. V was cut by 5 bases and J by 1 base, with 6 bases left in between. Written as DNA, the CDR3 is TGCGCCAGCAGATCTTCGAACACTGAAGCTTTCTTT. Encoded protein: CASRSSNTEAFF.

The CDR3 loop is CASRDGTGAGEQYF. As DNA, the CDR3 is TGTGCCAGCAGAGACGGGACAGGGGCCGGGGAGCAGTACTTC. The chain recombines TRBV7-9 with TRBJ2-7; 10 nucleotides agree with TRBD1. The CDR3 is 14 amino acids. V gave up 6 bases and J gave up 7 bases; unmatched junction bases: 9. Germline loops: CDR1 SEHNR, CDR2 FQNEAQ (reference sequence).

The chain has TRBV27 and TRBJ2-1, with TRBD2 identical over 9 bases. The CDR3 runs to 13 residues. Germline V gene lookup returns CDR1 MNHEY and CDR2 SMNVEV (reference sequence). Germline trimming cut 5 bases from V and 11 bases from J; bases unmatched to any gene: 7. The CDR3 is CASSPSGTSQQFF. The DNA for the CDR3 is TGTGCCAGCAGTCCATCCGGGACTAGCCAGCAGTTCTTC.

As to this clone: At one end the junction does not follow the germline gene, possibly because of a read error. The chain is built from TRBV20-1 and TRBJ2-3; tentatively, D is TRBD2 (5 bases). The CDR3 runs 9 residues. The germline gives CDR1 DFQATT, CDR2 SNEGSKA (reference sequence). CDR3 in DNA: TGCAGTGCTAGACAAAACGGGGAGTTT. Translation gives CSARQNGEF.

This chain links TRBV10-3 with TRBJ1-2; D gene unclear. Germline V CDR1 and CDR2: ENHRY, SYGVKD. The V end lost 2 bases, the J end lost 8 bases, and 12 bases lay between the germline ends. This CDR3 has 13 amino acids. The CDR3 loop is CAISEDGGRGYTF. The CDR3 region has the DNA TGTGCCATCAGTGAGGACGGCGGCAGAGGCTACACCTTC.

V and J are TRBV6-6 and TRBJ2-2; tentative D call: TRBD1 (6 bases). The CDR3 extends over 16 amino acids. The V end lost 4 bases, the J end lost 0 bases, and 12 bases lay between the germline ends. CDR1 is MNHNY and CDR2 is SVGAGI in the germline V gene (reference sequence). The CDR3 region has the DNA TGTGCCAGCAGTTTTGACAGGTCCCCGAACACCGGGGAGCTGTTTTTT. The encoded protein is CASSFDRSPNTGELFF.

The chain employs TRBV7-2 and TRBJ1-5, with D tentatively TRBD1 (5 bases). Trimming pared 0 bases from V and 2 bases from J, leaving 11 bases between. The germline gives CDR1 SGHTA, CDR2 FQGNSA. The CDR3 length is 16 residues. The CDR3 here is CASSLAPGSRNQPQHF. The CDR3 DNA follows: TGTGCCAGCAGCTTAGCACCAGGGTCCCGCAATCAGCCCCAGCATTTT.

This sequence joins TRBV18 and TRBJ2-1, with D perhaps matching TRBD1 (6 bases). CDR1 KGHSH and CDR2 LQKENI come from the germline V gene. The CDR3 is made up of 15 amino acids. Trimming stripped 6 bases from V and 3 bases from J, with 15 bases between. The CDR3: CASSHGKGGYNEQFF. The CDR3 DNA is TGTGCCAGCTCCCACGGGAAAGGGGGCTACAATGAGCAGTTCTTC.

J is TRBJ2-1 and V is TRBV11-3; 7 bases match TRBD1. In germline, CDR1 is SGHNT, CDR2 YENEEA. Unmatched junction bases numbered 2, after V lost 3 bases and J lost 0 bases. This CDR3 is built from 15 residues. CDR3 protein: CASSLAGGSYNEQFF. The CDR3 DNA follows: TGTGCCAGCAGCTTGGCAGGGGGCTCCTACAATGAGCAGTTCTTC.

The chain carries TRBV19 and TRBJ1-2; D is undetermined. The V gene lost 7 bases and the J gene lost 5 bases, with 11 bases spanning the gap. Germline loops: CDR1 LNHDA, CDR2 SQIVND (reference sequence). The CDR3 totals 12 residues. This CDR3 is CASTMDFYGYTF. The CDR3 region has the DNA TGTGCCAGTACCATGGACTTTTATGGCTACACCTTC.

The rearrangement joins TRBV4-2 to TRBJ2-5; TRBD2 agrees at 8 bases. CDR3 length equals 16 residues. With 1 base clipped from V and 5 bases from J, the junction kept 9 bases outside the gene matches. Germline CDR1 and CDR2: LGHNA and YNFKEQ. The CDR3 sequence: CASSQGEGAGVETQYF. The CDR3 coding sequence is TGTGCCAGCAGCCAAGGTGAAGGAGCGGGGGTGGAGACCCAGTACTTC.

The chain carries TRBV2 and TRBJ1-4; TRBD1 agrees at 8 bases. The CDR3 spans 14 residues. J lost 8 bases, V lost 5 bases, and 7 bases had no gene match. From germline, CDR1 is SNHLY and CDR2 FYNNEI. The CDR3 coding sequence is TGTGCCAGCAGTAACGACAGGGGTCGGGAAAAACTGTTTTTT. Translation: CASSNDRGREKLFF. The full variable domain, its missing parts supplied by reference TRBV2 and TRBJ1-4, is EPEVTQTPSHQVTQMGQEVILRCVPISNHLYFYWYRQILGQKVEFLVSFYNNEISEKSEIFDDQFSVERPDGSNFTLKIRSTKLEDSAMYFCASSNDRGREKLFFGSGTQLSVL.

The V call is TRBV6-5, the J call TRBJ2-3; D not certain. The germline V gene encodes CDR1 MNHEY and CDR2 SVGAGI. The CDR3 has 14 amino acids. V lost 1 base to trimming and J lost 0 bases, with 5 bases between them. The CDR3 sequence is CASSYFGSTDTQYF. The CDR3 DNA is TGTGCCAGCAGTTACTTCGGTAGCACAGATACGCAGTATTTT.

This chain uses TRBV19 with TRBJ1-1, with 7 positions matching TRBD1. Germline CDR1 and CDR2: LNHDA and SQIVND (reference sequence). Trimming removed 7 bases from V and 5 bases from J; junction bases left unmatched: 7. This CDR3 contains 13 residues. In DNA, the CDR3 is TGTGCCAGTAATTACAGGGGAGAGACTGAAGCTTTCTTT. This gives the protein CASNYRGETEAFF.

The rearrangement joins TRBV7-9 to TRBJ1-1, with D possibly being TRBD1 (5 bases). This CDR3 spans 18 amino acids. Germline-derived CDR1 and CDR2 are SEHNR and FQNEAQ (reference sequence). V lost 5 bases and J lost 0, with 22 bases in between. CDR3 sequence: CASSPNHALQGLNTEAFF. CDR3 coding DNA: TGTGCCAGCAGCCCCAACCACGCCCTCCAGGGTTTGAACACTGAAGCTTTCTTT.

The chain links TRBV28 to TRBJ2-3; the match to TRBD1 covers 8 bases. V shed 6 bases, J shed 2 bases, and the junction held 7 bases outside the gene matches. Germline lookup yields CDR1 MDHEN and CDR2 SYDVKM. The CDR3 runs 15 residues. CDR3 nucleotide sequence: TGTGCCAGCAGCCCGGCAGGGGGCAACACAGATACGCAGTATTTT. Protein: CASSPAGGNTDTQYF.

J is TRBJ2-7 and V is TRBV5-1; 7 bases match TRBD1. This CDR3 comprises 14 residues. Trimming took 3 bases from V and 2 from J; bases not matched to a gene: 5. Germline CDR1 and CDR2: SGHRS and YFSETQ. CDR3 residues: CASSWSGTAYEQYF. The CDR3 nucleotides are TGCGCCAGCAGCTGGTCCGGGACAGCCTACGAGCAGTACTTC.

The chain is built from TRBV5-1 and TRBJ1-2, with a weak D call TRBD1 (5 bases). This CDR3 comprises 13 residues. From germline, CDR1 is SGHRS and CDR2 YFSETQ. Trimming removed 7 bases at V and 2 bases at J, with 12 bases between. The CDR3 reads CASSDGGNYGYTF. CDR3 DNA sequence: TGCGCCAGCTCAGATGGGGGGAACTATGGCTACACCTTC.

The chain carries TRBV15 and TRBJ2-4, with TRBD2 identical over 13 bases. V lost 1 base and J lost 0; bases outside the gene matches: 9. The germline gives CDR1 LNHNV, CDR2 YYDKDF (reference sequence). The CDR3 is made up of 20 amino acids. In nucleotides, the CDR3 is TGTGCCACCAGCAGAGGTTACGGGACTAGCGGGGTCTTAGCCAAAAACATTCAGTACTTC. Translated: CATSRGYGTSGVLAKNIQYF.

The chain links TRBV6-1 to TRBJ2-7; 8 bases fit TRBD2. With 2 bases clipped from V and 2 bases from J, the junction kept 5 bases outside the gene matches. This CDR3 contains 15 residues. Germline V CDR1 and CDR2: MNHNS, SASEGT. CDR3: CASSESHGGAYEQYF. CDR3 DNA sequence: TGTGCCAGCAGTGAAAGTCACGGGGGGGCCTACGAGCAGTACTTC.

The chain links TRBV6-5 to TRBJ2-1, with TRBD2 as a possible D gene (6 bases). CDR1 and CDR2 from the germline V gene are MNHEY and SVGAGI. V was shortened by 4 bases and J by 8 bases, with 18 bases between the two germline ends. This CDR3 is 15 amino acids long. CDR3 amino acids: CASSWGGTSRHEQFF. As DNA, the CDR3 is TGTGCCAGCAGTTGGGGCGGGACCAGCCGGCATGAGCAGTTCTTC.

The V gene is TRBV27, the J gene TRBJ2-7; D unclear. This CDR3 has 14 amino acids. Germline lookup yields CDR1 MNHEY and CDR2 SMNVEV (reference sequence). V was cut by 2 bases and J by 0 bases, with 8 bases left in between. The CDR3 spells CASSLQVGSYEQYF. CDR3 in DNA: TGTGCCAGCAGTTTACAGGTCGGCTCCTACGAGCAGTACTTC.